The 19 T cell receptor beta chains presented below share a single source sample, sequenced in a study of cytomegalovirus exposure and HLA in healthy donors. Profiled with immunoSEQ multiplex PCR; TCRdb holds only in-frame clones, not every one. The table shows 130,000 to 150,000 clones, with less than 90% occurring only once. Sequenced input: PBMCs. Receptors originate from a woman younger than 35 in good health and CMV-seropositive.

J is TRBJ2-5 and V is TRBV5-1; TRBD1 might be the D (6 bases). The V and J ends lost 5 bases and 2 bases respectively, with 19 bases between them. The germline CDR1 and CDR2 sequences are SGHRS and YFSETQ. There are 16 residues in the CDR3. The DNA of the CDR3 is TGCGCCAGCAGTCATATTCCCGGACAGCTTCAAGAGACCCAGTACTTC. Protein product: CASSHIPGQLQETQYF.

This chain links TRBV7-9 with TRBJ2-7, with a tentative D call TRBD2 (5 bases). Germline V CDR1 and CDR2: SEHNR, FQNEAQ (reference sequence). Trimming pared 1 base from V and 6 bases from J, leaving 7 bases between. The CDR3 has 12 amino acids. The CDR3 DNA sequence: TGTGCCAGCAGCTTAGGGACTGCCGAGCAGTACTTC. This gives the protein CASSLGTAEQYF.

V gene TRBV5-1 combines with J gene TRBJ1-2; D may be TRBD1 (5 bases). The CDR3 covers 16 residues. Germline V CDR1 and CDR2: SGHRS, YFSETQ. V was cut by 0 bases and J by 4 bases, with 16 bases left in between. The CDR3 DNA follows: TGCGCCAGCAGCTTGGAAAGCCCGGGGGTTAGCTATGGCTACACCTTC. It codes for CASSLESPGVSYGYTF.

This clone has just a few counts. The CDR3 protein is CASSSSGWTEAFF. Written as DNA, the CDR3 is TGTGCCAGCAGCTCCTCAGGGTGGACTGAAGCTTTCTTT. V is TRBV11-3 and J is TRBJ1-1, with a tentative D call TRBD1 (5 bases). Germline V gene data show CDR1 as SGHNT and CDR2 as YENEEA. Trimming removed 4 bases at V and 5 bases at J, with 11 bases between. The CDR3 sequence is 13 residues long. Supplemented by reference TRBV11-3 and TRBJ1-1, the full variable domain reads EAGVVQSPRYKIIEKKQPVAFWCNPISGHNTLYWYLQNLGQGPELLIRYENEEAVDDSQLPKDRFSAERLKGVDSTLKIQPAELGDSAVYLCASSSSGWTEAFFGQGTRLTVV.

CDR3 sequence: CASSSRALWREGDTQYF. The CDR3 DNA is TGTGCCAGCAGCTCAAGGGCCCTGTGGCGGGAGGGAGATACGCAGTATTTT. The V and J genes are TRBV7-2 and TRBJ2-3, with 9 bases identical to TRBD2. Germline V gene sequence: CDR1 SGHTA, CDR2 FQGNSA. J lost 5 bases, V lost 4 bases, and 13 bases had no gene match. The CDR3 consists of 17 residues.

The CDR3 nucleotides are TGTGCCTGGAGGGCAGGGTTCTCTGGAAACACCATATATTTT. It translates to CAWRAGFSGNTIYF. The J gene is TRBJ1-3, the V gene TRBV30, with D perhaps matching TRBD1 (5 bases). CDR1 and CDR2 from the germline V gene are GTSNPN and SVGIG (reference sequence). The CDR3 sequence is 14 residues long. The germline V and J ends were trimmed by 3 bases and 0 bases, with 9 bases remaining between them. The whole variable domain, remainder taken from reference TRBV30 and TRBJ1-3, is SQTIHQWPATLVQPVGSPLSLECTVEGTSNPNLYWYRQAAGRGLQLLFYSVGIGQISSEVPQNLSASRPQDRQFILSSKKLLLSDSGFYLCAWRAGFSGNTIYFGEGSWLTVV.

The chain recombines TRBV29-1 with TRBJ2-6, with a weak D call TRBD1 (6 bases). The CDR3 has 13 amino acids. Trimming took 5 bases from V and 2 from J, leaving 7 bases between them. Germline CDR1 SQVTM, CDR2 ANQGSEA. The CDR3 DNA reads TGCAGCGTTCAGGGGACTGGGGCCAACGTCCTGACTTTC. Its protein product is CSVQGTGANVLTF.

The chain has TRBV5-6 and TRBJ2-3, with 8 bases matching TRBD1. This CDR3 is 14 amino acids long. Looked up from germline, CDR1 is SGHDT and CDR2 is YYEEEE. The V and J ends lost 5 bases and 7 bases, in that order; junction bases with no gene match: 9. Here the CDR3 reads CASRKQGESNTQYF. The CDR3 DNA reads TGTGCCAGCAGGAAACAGGGGGAGTCAAATACGCAGTATTTT.

The chain has TRBV29-1 and TRBJ2-7; 7 nucleotides agree with TRBD1. Germline trimming cut 5 bases from V and 2 bases from J; bases unmatched to any gene: 3. Germline CDR1 reads SQVTM; CDR2 reads ANQGSEA. The CDR3 loop spans 12 amino acids. The CDR3 spells CSVRTGTYEQYF. CDR3 sequence (DNA): TGCAGCGTTAGGACAGGTACCTACGAGCAGTACTTC.

The J gene is TRBJ2-5, the V gene TRBV28; 10 bases map to TRBD2. CDR3 length equals 15 residues. CDR1 is MDHEN, CDR2 SYDVKM, per germline. The ends lost 7 bases at V and 3 bases at J; junction bases unmatched: 8. CDR3 sequence reads: CASTDISGGKETQYF. CDR3 bases: TGTGCCAGCACCGACATTAGCGGGGGGAAAGAGACCCAGTACTTC.

This rearrangement joins TRBV18 to TRBJ2-5; 10 nucleotides agree with TRBD1. The CDR3 has 14 amino acids. The V segment lost 4 bases and the J segment 2 bases; nucleotides outside the gene matches: 1. Germline V gene sequence: CDR1 KGHSH, CDR2 LQKENI. The CDR3 DNA reads as TGTGCCAGCTCACGGACAGGGGGGCAAGAGACCCAGTACTTC. The encoded protein is CASSRTGGQETQYF.

The J gene is TRBJ1-5, the V gene TRBV19; 7 bases are a match to TRBD1. The CDR3 is made up of 16 amino acids. The junction had 10 bases not matched to a gene; V was cut back by 4 bases and J by 4 bases. Germline V gene sequence: CDR1 LNHDA, CDR2 SQIVND (reference sequence). CDR3 nucleotides: TGTGCCAGTAGTAAGGGGGCTTACAGGGCTAATCAGCCCCAGCATTTT. Translated: CASSKGAYRANQPQHF.

The J gene is TRBJ1-2, the V gene TRBV30; weak D call: TRBD1 (5 bases). Trimming cost V 0 bases and J 5 bases, with 10 bases left between them. CDR1 GTSNPN and CDR2 SVGIG come from the germline V gene (reference sequence). The CDR3 totals 13 residues. The CDR3 loop is CAWSVRQGYGYTF. CDR3 bases: TGTGCCTGGAGTGTACGGCAGGGTTATGGCTACACCTTC.

This sequence joins TRBV27 and TRBJ2-3, with 12 bases that match TRBD2. In germline, CDR1 is MNHEY, CDR2 SMNVEV (reference sequence). Trimming took 5 bases from V and 4 from J; bases not matched to a gene: 10. This CDR3 contains 17 residues. CDR3 residues: CASSTHTTSGSADTQYF. DNA of the CDR3: TGTGCCAGCAGTACCCACACGACTAGCGGGAGTGCAGATACGCAGTATTTT.

The V call is TRBV15, the J call TRBJ2-3, with 11 positions matching TRBD2. Germline assignment: CDR1 LNHNV and CDR2 YYDKDF (reference sequence). V lost 5 bases to trimming and J lost 1 base; unmatched junction nucleotides: 8. The CDR3 has 17 residues. DNA for the CDR3: TGTGCCACCAGCTTACAACCGGGACTAGCGGGCACAGATACGCAGTATTTT. Translated, it gives CATSLQPGLAGTDTQYF.

V is TRBV19 and J is TRBJ2-3, with D possibly TRBD2 on 5 matching bases. Looked up from germline, CDR1 is LNHDA and CDR2 is SQIVND (reference sequence). V lost 9 bases, J lost 0 bases, and 13 bases lay in between. The CDR3 spans 14 residues. CDR3 bases: TGTGCCAGCACGGCGGAGGAAAGCACAGATACGCAGTATTTT. It specifies CASTAEESTDTQYF.

The J gene is TRBJ2-5, the V gene TRBV27; 7 bases are shared with TRBD1. CDR1 and CDR2 from the germline V gene are MNHEY and SMNVEV (reference sequence). V trimming: 2 bases; J trimming: 3 bases; junction bases outside the gene matches: 0. This CDR3 has 13 amino acids. CDR3 loop: CASSLDREETQYF. The CDR3, as DNA: TGTGCCAGCAGTTTAGACAGGGAAGAGACCCAGTACTTC.

CDR3: CASSQDRSSYNEQFF. Written as DNA, the CDR3 is TGCGCCAGCAGCCAAGATCGTAGCTCCTACAATGAGCAGTTCTTC. The chain joins TRBV4-1 to TRBJ2-1; unclear D gene. Looked up from germline, CDR1 is MGHRA and CDR2 is YSYEKL. V lost 0 bases to trimming and J lost 0 bases, with 6 bases between them. This CDR3 is 15 amino acids long.

The chain is built from TRBV28 and TRBJ2-2; 8 bases match TRBD2. CDR1 and CDR2 from the germline V gene are MDHEN and SYDVKM. The trim removed 4 bases at V and 8 bases at J, leaving 12 bases unmatched. The CDR3 extends over 16 amino acids. CDR3 DNA sequence: TGTGCCAGCAGTTCCTCCGGGACTAGTTTTTGGGGGGAGCTGTTTTTT. Translated, it gives CASSSSGTSFWGELFF.